What follows describes a single TCR beta chain. The antigen remains undetermined. Naive CD8 cells lacked CD45RO and underwent positive selection for CCR7, leaving out terminally differentiated effector memory CD45RA+ cells. The data were obtained in a study of shared clonotypes between healthy human individuals. Study context: Researchers assigned three CD4 naive, three CD4 memory, two CD8 naive and one CD8 memory plate to each donor. Study results and limitations: Among non-shared clonotypes, generation probabilities were lower than among those shared by all four donors.

About 30,000 T cell genomes, or 200 ng DNA, went into the sorted-subset replicate PCRs. Assay used: immunoSEQ multiplex PCR; TCRdb lists only in-frame clones, some missing. The sample has 500,000 to 700,000 clones; 95% are singletons. The clonotype comes from a woman under 40 in good health. The sample taken for sequencing was naive CD8+ T cells sorted from blood.

The CDR3 DNA reads as TGTGCCAGCAGTTTTAGACTAGACGGGCGGCTCACCTACGAGCAGTACTTC. This sequence encodes CASSFRLDGRLTYEQYF. This chain uses TRBV28 with TRBJ2-7; possible D gene TRBD2, 6 bases. V lost 3 bases and J 2 bases, leaving 20 bases between the germline ends. The CDR3 covers 17 residues. CDR1 MDHEN and CDR2 SYDVKM come from the germline V gene.